This T cell receptor (beta chain) was sequenced in a study of shared clonotypes between healthy human individuals. Study information: Samples came from a couple of female and three male donors aged 18 to 49.

The study ran the assay at deep level. TCRdb's table, derived via immunoSEQ multiplex PCR, lists solely in-frame clones and lacks some. The data hold nearly 750,000 clones, with around 70% observed a single time. Division of CD4+ cells produced a CD45RA+ naive subset and a CD45RA-negative memory subset. In this sample, this clone turned up a few times. The target antigen is unknown. Germline loops: CDR1 MDHEN, CDR2 SYDVKM. Deletions cut 8 bases from V and 7 bases from J, with 12 bases between. This CDR3 spans 11 amino acids. The study, taken as a whole, reports: In this cohort, only blood was sampled, and tissue repertoires likely differ.

The clonotype was recovered from a woman under 40 in good health. The V call is TRBV28, the J call TRBJ2-7, with unresolved D. The sample comprised memory CD4+ T cells sorted from blood. As to subset: CD45RA-negative fraction. The CDR3 nucleotides are TGTGCCAGCCGGCTCAGATGGGAGCAGTACTTC. It translates to CASRLRWEQYF.